The T cell receptor beta chain described here comes from a study of blood T cell repertoires in COVID-19. On the study more broadly: Whether acute or convalescent, the COVID-19 samples came from the United States, Italy and Spain. PBMCs, B-cell-depleted T cells, or T cells were the source of the cDNA or gDNA that made up the material.

Per the authors' pipeline: Amplification of reference gene primers provided the estimated nucleated cell counts. Clones were read by immunoSEQ multiplex PCR, and TCRdb kept only the in-frame ones, dropping some. V and J calls and clone size are given by that table; D and trimming were obtained from the DNA. The sample includes approximately 110,000 clones, 75% to 90% of them seen just once. The CDR3 loop spans 16 amino acids. Germline lookup yields CDR1 MNHEY and CDR2 SVGAGI. Trimming took 4 bases from V and 2 from J, leaving 16 bases between them. The TCR originated in a woman aged 55-69 years with acute or convalescent COVID-19. The chain uses TRBV6-5 and TRBJ2-3; possible D gene TRBD1, 6 bases. Source material: peripheral blood. The chain's CDR3 is CASSLFRGAYTDTQYF. The CDR3 coding sequence is TGTGCCAGCAGTTTGTTCAGGGGCGCTTACACAGATACGCAGTATTTT.